The 15 T cell receptor beta chains below come from one sample, sequenced in a study of cytomegalovirus exposure and HLA in healthy donors. Amplification used 60 Vbeta primers and 13 Jbeta primers. Clones were read by immunoSEQ multiplex PCR, and TCRdb kept only the in-frame ones, dropping some. The profile shows around 110,000 clones, approximately 70% of them singletons. Sequences were obtained from PBMCs. These receptors all stem from a woman in her thirties or forties in good health and CMV-seropositive.

The chain links TRBV5-6 to TRBJ2-7, with D possibly being TRBD2 (6 bases). Germline CDR1 is SGHDT and CDR2 is YYEEEE. The CDR3 covers 18 residues. The V gene lost 1 base and the J gene lost 4 bases, with 24 bases spanning the gap. The CDR3 DNA reads as TGTGCCAGCAGCTTGCCGGCCAAGGGGAGGAAGGTCCTATACGAGCAGTACTTC. Amino acid sequence: CASSLPAKGRKVLYEQYF.

A word on this clone: One end of the junction varies from germline; a read error may be responsible. The rearrangement joins TRBV7-9 to TRBJ2-7; 11 bases fit TRBD2. The CDR3 totals 19 residues. From germline, CDR1 is SEHNR and CDR2 FQNEAQ (reference sequence). CDR3 nucleotide sequence: TGTTCCAGCAGTTCACTAGCGGGAGTCCCTAAGCGGATATTTGGCGAGCAGTACTTC. Translated: CSSSSLAGVPKRIFGEQYF.

The chain links TRBV28 to TRBJ2-7, with 10 bases identical to TRBD1. Unmatched junction bases numbered 9, after V lost 5 bases and J lost 5 bases. Germline V gene lookup returns CDR1 MDHEN and CDR2 SYDVKM. CDR3 length: 15 residues. CDR3: CASSAGGTGEHEQYF. The DNA for the CDR3 is TGTGCCAGCAGTGCCGGTGGGACAGGGGAGCACGAGCAGTACTTC.

The gene calls are TRBV19 and TRBJ1-2; unclear D gene. CDR3 length equals 14 residues. Germline-derived CDR1 and CDR2 are LNHDA and SQIVND (reference sequence). V was clipped by 7 bases and J by 7 bases, with 19 bases between them. DNA for the CDR3: TGTGCCAGTAAGAGGGCCAGAGACTTTGGTGGCTACACCTTC. The encoded protein is CASKRARDFGGYTF. Looking up the rest from reference TRBV19 and TRBJ1-2 gives the full variable domain: DGGITQSPKYLFRKEGQNVTLSCEQNLNHDAMYWYRQDPGQGLRLIYYSQIVNDFQKGDIAEGYSVSREKKESFPLTVTSAQKNPTAFYLCASKRARDFGGYTFGSGTRLTVV.

The J gene is TRBJ2-3, the V gene TRBV7-9; the D gene is possibly TRBD1 (5 bases). Germline V CDR1 and CDR2: SEHNR, FQNEAQ (reference sequence). This CDR3 spans 15 amino acids. V was pared by 6 bases and J by 2 bases, with 15 bases between. DNA for the CDR3: TGTGCCAGCAGAGCCTCAGGGTCCTCCACAGATACGCAGTATTTT. Residues: CASRASGSSTDTQYF.

The V and J genes are TRBV18 and TRBJ1-5; D perhaps matches TRBD1 (5 bases). In germline, CDR1 is KGHSH, CDR2 LQKENI. V lost 5 bases to trimming and J lost 8 bases, with 10 bases between them. The length of the CDR3 is 12 residues. CDR3 sequence: CASSTQQEPQHF. The CDR3 bases are TGTGCCAGCTCAACACAACAGGAGCCCCAGCATTTT.

This clone was recorded only once. This rearrangement joins TRBV4-1 to TRBJ2-7; D unclear. The CDR3 is made up of 15 amino acids. Germline assignment: CDR1 MGHRA and CDR2 YSYEKL. Trimming removed 1 base from V and 2 bases from J, with 12 bases in between. CDR3 residues: CASSQAPLTTYEQYF. The CDR3 DNA reads as TGCGCCAGCAGCCAAGCCCCCCTTACTACCTACGAGCAGTACTTC.

The chain is built from TRBV25-1 and TRBJ1-1; TRBD1 matches at 8 bases. V lost 1 base, J lost 6 bases, and 7 bases stayed unmatched. CDR3 length: 15 amino acids. The germline gives CDR1 MGHDK, CDR2 SYGVNS. CDR3 bases: TGTGCCAGCAGTGAATGGTCCGGACAGGGCTCTGAAGCTTTCTTT. Translation gives CASSEWSGQGSEAFF.

This clone has more than one count but fewer than ten. The chain combines TRBV6-4 with TRBJ2-2; 11 bases map to TRBD2. The junction had 1 base not matched to a gene; V was cut back by 3 bases and J by 4 bases. The CDR3 covers 15 residues. Per the germline V gene, CDR1 is MRHNA and CDR2 is SNTAGT. CDR3 coding DNA: TGTGCCAGCAGTGAAACTAGCGGGGGCACCGGGGAGCTGTTTTTT. Translation: CASSETSGGTGELFF.

This clone was detected only once. The gene calls are TRBV27 and TRBJ2-5; 7 positions agree with TRBD1. J gave up 5 bases and V 4 bases, and 13 bases lay outside the gene matches. Germline lookup yields CDR1 MNHEY and CDR2 SMNVEV (reference sequence). There are 16 residues in the CDR3. In nucleotides, the CDR3 is TGTGCCAGCAGTTCTATAGACAGGGCGTCCGAGGAGACCCAGTACTTC. Amino acids: CASSSIDRASEETQYF.

This sequence joins TRBV15 and TRBJ2-1; the match to TRBD2 covers 7 bases. Trimming at V came to 3 bases and at J to 2 bases, leaving 7 bases not matched to a gene. The CDR3 spans 16 residues. Per germline, CDR1 LNHNV and CDR2 YYDKDF (reference sequence). CDR3: CATSSHSGITYNEQFF. The CDR3 DNA reads TGTGCCACCAGCAGCCACAGCGGGATAACCTACAATGAGCAGTTCTTC.

The genes are TRBV5-1 and TRBJ1-3; 8 nucleotides align to TRBD1. V shed 0 bases and J 4 bases; nucleotides not matched to a gene: 3. The CDR3 spans 15 residues. The germline V gene has CDR1 SGHRS and CDR2 YFSETQ. This CDR3 reads CASSLGTGTGNTIYF. As DNA, the CDR3 is TGCGCCAGCAGCTTGGGGACAGGGACAGGAAACACCATATATTTT.

The rearrangement links TRBV28 to TRBJ2-7; TRBD2 matches at 9 bases. V lost 7 bases to trimming and J lost 5 bases; unmatched junction nucleotides: 15. Per the germline V gene, CDR1 is MDHEN and CDR2 is SYDVKM. This CDR3 region has 16 residues. The DNA of the CDR3 is TGTGCCAGCAACCCGGGCGGGAGGGCCGGAGTGGACGAGCAGTACTTC. Its translation is CASNPGGRAGVDEQYF.

This chain joins TRBV10-3 and TRBJ2-2, with 7 positions matching TRBD1. Germline-derived CDR1 and CDR2 are ENHRY and SYGVKD. V gave up 10 bases and J gave up 4 bases; unmatched junction bases: 6. This CDR3 is built from 13 residues. The CDR3 DNA reads as TGTGCCACGGAGACAGGGTTCACCGGGGAGCTGTTTTTT. Its translation: CATETGFTGELFF.

The V and J genes are TRBV27 and TRBJ2-2; 11 bases agree with TRBD2. CDR3 length equals 16 residues. Germline trimming cut 6 bases from V and 6 bases from J; bases unmatched to any gene: 9. Germline CDR1 MNHEY, CDR2 SMNVEV (reference sequence). The CDR3 DNA reads as TGTGCCAGCAGGGTACTAGCGGGAGTGGAGTCCGGGGAGCTGTTTTTT. Residues: CASRVLAGVESGELFF.